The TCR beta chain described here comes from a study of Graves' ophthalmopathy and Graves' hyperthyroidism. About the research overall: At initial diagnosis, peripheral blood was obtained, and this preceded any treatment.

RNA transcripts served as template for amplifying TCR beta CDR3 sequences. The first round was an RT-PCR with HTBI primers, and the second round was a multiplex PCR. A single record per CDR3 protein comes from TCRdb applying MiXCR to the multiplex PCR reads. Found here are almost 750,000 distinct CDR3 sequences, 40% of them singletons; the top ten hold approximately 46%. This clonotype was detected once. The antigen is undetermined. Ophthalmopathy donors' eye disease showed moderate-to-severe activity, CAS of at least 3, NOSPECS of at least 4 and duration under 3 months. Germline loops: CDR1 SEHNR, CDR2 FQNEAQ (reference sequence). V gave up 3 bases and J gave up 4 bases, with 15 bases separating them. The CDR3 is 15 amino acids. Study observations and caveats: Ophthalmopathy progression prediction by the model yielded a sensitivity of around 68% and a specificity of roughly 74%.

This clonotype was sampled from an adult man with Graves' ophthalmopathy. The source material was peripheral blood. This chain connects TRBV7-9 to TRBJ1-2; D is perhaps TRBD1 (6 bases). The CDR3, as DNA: TGTGCCAGCAGCTTGTTGGGGGCGCGTAGCTATGGCTACACCTTC. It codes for CASSLLGARSYGYTF.